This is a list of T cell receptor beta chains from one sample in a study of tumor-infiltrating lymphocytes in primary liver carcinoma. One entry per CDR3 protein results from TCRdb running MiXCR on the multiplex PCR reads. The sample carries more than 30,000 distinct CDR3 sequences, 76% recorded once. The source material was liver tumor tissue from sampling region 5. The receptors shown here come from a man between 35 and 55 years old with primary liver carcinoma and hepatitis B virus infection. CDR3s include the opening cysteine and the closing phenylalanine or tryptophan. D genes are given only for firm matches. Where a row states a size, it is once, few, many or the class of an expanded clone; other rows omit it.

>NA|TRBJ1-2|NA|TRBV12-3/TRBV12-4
CASTLEPTSYGYTF
TGTGCCAGTACTTTAGAACCGACAAGCTATGGCTACACCTTC
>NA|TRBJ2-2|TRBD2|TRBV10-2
CAGSEAKGLAGDTVDLFF
TGCGCCGGCAGTGAGGCTAAGGGACTAGCGGGGGACACCGTGGACCTGTTTTTT
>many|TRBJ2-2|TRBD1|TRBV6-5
CASSSRTGFTGELFF
TGTGCCAGCAGTTCGCGGACAGGGTTCACCGGGGAGCTGTTTTTT
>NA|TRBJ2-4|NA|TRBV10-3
CAISESTTWIGINIQYF
TGTGCCATCAGTGAGTCCACCACATGGATTGGCATAAACATTCAGTACTTC
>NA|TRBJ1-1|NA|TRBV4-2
CASNRRGTEAFF
TGTGCCAGCAACCGGAGGGGCACTGAAGCTTTCTTT
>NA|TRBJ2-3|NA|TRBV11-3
CASSLESERKDTQYF
TGTGCCAGCAGCTTAGAGTCCGAGCGCAAAGATACGCAATACTTT
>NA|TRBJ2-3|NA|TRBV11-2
CVSSASTDTQYF
TGTGTCAGCAGTGCCAGTACAGATACGCAGTATTTT
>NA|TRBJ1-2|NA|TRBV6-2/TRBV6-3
CASSLWRNYGYTF
TGTGCCAGCAGTCTATGGCGGAACTATGGCTACACCTTC
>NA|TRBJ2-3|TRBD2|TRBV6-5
CATGRANTQYF
TGTGCCACCGGGAGGGCGAATACGCAGTATTTT
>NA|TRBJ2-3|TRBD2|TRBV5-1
CASSSGLAGGTDAHYF
TGCGCCAGCAGCTCTGGACTAGCGGGAGGTACAGATGCGCATTATTTT
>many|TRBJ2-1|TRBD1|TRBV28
CASSSQGVEQFF
TGTGCCAGCAGTTCACAGGGGGTTGAGCAGTTCTTC
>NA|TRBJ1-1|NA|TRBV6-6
CASSYSYTGAFF
TGTGCCAGCAGTTATTCGTACACTGGAGCTTTCTTT
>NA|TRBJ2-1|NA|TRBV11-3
CANSAGTREINEQFF
TGTGCCAACAGCGCCGGAACTAGGGAGATTAATGAGCAGTTCTTC
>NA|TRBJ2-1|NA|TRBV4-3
CASTQVLASTYNEQFF
TGTGCCAGCACACAAGTACTAGCCTCTACCTACAATGAGCAGTTCTTC
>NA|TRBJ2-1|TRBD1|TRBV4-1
CASNLGQGAVAEQFF
TGCGCCAGCAACCTAGGACAGGGGGCGGTCGCTGAGCAATTCTTC
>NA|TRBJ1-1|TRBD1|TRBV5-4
CASNSTGGGIEAFF
TGTGCCAGCAACTCGACAGGGGGCGGCATTGAAGCTTTCTTT
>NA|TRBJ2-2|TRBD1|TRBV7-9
CASSLTIGQGADTGELFF
TGTGCCAGCAGCTTAACGATAGGACAGGGGGCGGACACCGGGGAGCTGTTTTTT
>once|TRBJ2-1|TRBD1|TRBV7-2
CASSPGTGGNEQFF
TGTGCCAGCAGCCCAGGGACAGGGGGCAATGAGCAGTTCTTC
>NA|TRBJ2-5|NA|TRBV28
CASSRFGRGTRYF
NA
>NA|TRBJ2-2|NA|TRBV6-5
CASSYIVPGELFF
TGTGCCAGCAGTTATATAGTCCCCGGGGAGCTGTTTTTT
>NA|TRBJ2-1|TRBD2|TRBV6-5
CTSSPGTSRGEWFF
TGTACCAGCAGTCCCGGGACTAGCAGGGGTGAGTGGTTCTTC
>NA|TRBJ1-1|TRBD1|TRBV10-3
CALTSGQGLSEVFF
TGTGCCCTCACGAGCGGACAGGGCTTGTCTGAAGTTTTCTTT
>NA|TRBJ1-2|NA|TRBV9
CSSSVEGNNGYIF
TGTTCCAGCAGCGTAGAGGGGAATAATGGCTACATCTTC
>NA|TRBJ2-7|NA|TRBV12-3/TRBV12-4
CASSLGGDIYEQYF
TGTGCCAGCAGTTTAGGGGGCGATATCTACGAGCAATACTTC
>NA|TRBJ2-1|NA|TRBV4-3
CASSQIGYNEQLF
TGCGCCAGCAGCCAAATAGGTTACAATGAGCAGCTCTTC
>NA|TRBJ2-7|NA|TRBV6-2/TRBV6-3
CASSYSVRIYKQYF
TGTGCCAGCAGTTACAGCGTGCGAATCTACAAGCAGTACTTC
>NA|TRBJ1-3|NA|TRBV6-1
CANSVPGILSGNTIYF
TGTGCCAACAGTGTTCCAGGGATCCTCTCTGGAAACACCATATATTTT
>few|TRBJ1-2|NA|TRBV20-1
CSARDGTIYGYTF
TGCAGTGCTAGAGATGGGACGATTTATGGCTACACCTTC
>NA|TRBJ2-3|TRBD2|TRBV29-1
CSVSGTSGFRYMQYF
TGCAGCGTTTCCGGGACTAGCGGATTCAGATATATGCAGTATTTT
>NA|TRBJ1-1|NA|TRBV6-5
CACRSATLNTEAFF
TGTGCCTGCAGATCCGCGACGCTGAACACTGAAGCTTTCTTT
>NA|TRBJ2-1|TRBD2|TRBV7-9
CASSLAVTSGPDGDEQFF
TGTGCCAGCAGCTTAGCGGTTACTAGCGGGCCTGATGGCGATGAGCAGTTCTTC
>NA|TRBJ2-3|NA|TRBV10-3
CAINERVGNADTKYF
TGTGCCATCAACGAGCGGGTGGGAAATGCGGATACGAAGTATTTT
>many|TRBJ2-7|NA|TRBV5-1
CASSIGHPYEQYF
TGCGCCAGCAGCATCGGACACCCCTACGAGCAGTACTTC
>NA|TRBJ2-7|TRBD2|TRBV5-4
CASSSPGLGGYEQHF
TGTGCCAGCAGCTCGCCGGGACTAGGGGGGTACGAGCAGCATTTC
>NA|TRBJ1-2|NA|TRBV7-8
CASSPRTWVNYGYTF
TGTGCCAGCAGTCCCCGGACATGGGTTAACTATGGCTACACCTTT
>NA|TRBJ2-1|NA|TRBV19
CASSLTESDNEQFF
TGTGCCAGTAGTCTCACGGAGAGCGACAATGAGCAGTTCTTC
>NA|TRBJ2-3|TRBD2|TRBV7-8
CASSLVQAGGPHDTQYF
TGTGCCAGCAGTTTAGTCCAAGCGGGAGGGCCACATGATACGCAGTATTTT
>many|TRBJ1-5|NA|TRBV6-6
CASSYSLGGYQPQHF
TGTGCCAGCAGTTACTCGTTAGGAGGGTATCAGCCCCAGCATTTT
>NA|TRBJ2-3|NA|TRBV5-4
CASSPEIILARSDTQYF
TGTGCGAGCAGCCCCGAGATTATCCTAGCGAGATCAGATACGCAGTATTTT